This record concerns one TCR beta chain sequence. What it binds is not known. The V and J ends lost 6 bases and 2 bases, in that order; junction bases with no gene match: 4. CDR1 and CDR2 (germline): DFQATT, SNEGSKA (reference sequence). This CDR3 has 13 amino acids. The data derive from a study of T cell repertoires in cytomegalovirus infection. Study-wide results and limits: The response measured ex vivo was dominated by TCR beta clonotypes (HLA-C-restricted and CMV-specific).

TCRdb independently ran MiXCR on the reads; one entry per CDR3 protein. The table shows 250,000 or so distinct CDR3 sequences, with about a sixth occurring only once. Sequencing used CD8+ T cells from PBMCs. The V and J genes are TRBV20-1 and TRBJ1-2; 9 positions agree with TRBD1. The clonotype was recovered from a human donor in good health (CMV status not recorded). Some clones in this sample may be carry-over from other donors' samples. For the CDR3, the DNA is TGCAGTGCCCCGGGACAGGGAAACTATGGCTACACCTTC. Protein sequence: CSAPGQGNYGYTF.